This paragraph covers one T cell receptor (beta chain) sequence. The antigen is unknown. This may be a read error, as it is one base from a much larger clone. The data were obtained in a study of molecular identifiers for immune sequencing clone quantification. Across the study: In replicates, the authors split RNA from about 20,000 or 100,000 naive CD8 cells five ways and sequenced four.

Per the germline V gene, CDR1 is SGHVS and CDR2 is FNYEAQ. The CDR3 is made up of 15 amino acids. Unmatched junction bases numbered 15, after V lost 6 bases and J lost 7 bases. The authors gated naive CD8 T cells as CD8+CD4-CCR7+CD45RA+ for sorting. Regarding the study as a whole: Clones carrying above 20 RNA copies accounted for over 99% of effector molecules, under 1% in naive cells.

Listed TCR primers, together with previously described methods, were used for the bulk TCR libraries. Using its own MiXCR run on the PCR reads, TCRdb lists one record per CDR3 protein. The table records 490,000 or so distinct CDR3 sequences, 20% to 25% of them present only once. This sequence was found in a human donor in good health. Some libraries in this study had Jurkat cell RNA spiked in. Input material: naive CD8+ T cells from blood, with Jurkat cell RNA spiked in. The subset is: FACS-sorted CD8+CD4-CCR7+CD45RA+ naive T cells. The V and J genes are TRBV7-6 and TRBJ2-7, with 7 bases aligning to TRBD2. The DNA of the CDR3 is TGTGCCAGCAGTGCTGGCTACAGGCGGGAGAGGGAGCAGTACTTC. It translates to CASSAGYRREREQYF.